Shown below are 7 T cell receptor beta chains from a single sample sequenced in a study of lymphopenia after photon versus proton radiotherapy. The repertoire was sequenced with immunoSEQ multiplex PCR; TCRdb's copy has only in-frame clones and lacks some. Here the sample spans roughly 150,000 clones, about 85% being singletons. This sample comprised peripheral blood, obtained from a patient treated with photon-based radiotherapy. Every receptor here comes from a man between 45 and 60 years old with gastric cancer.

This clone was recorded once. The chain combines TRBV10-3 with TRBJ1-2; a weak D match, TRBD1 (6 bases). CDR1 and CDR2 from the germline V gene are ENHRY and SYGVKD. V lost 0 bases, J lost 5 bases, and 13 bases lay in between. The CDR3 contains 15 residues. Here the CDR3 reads CAISESTGTTYGYTF. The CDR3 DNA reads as TGTGCCATCAGTGAGTCGACAGGCACCACATATGGCTACACCTTC.

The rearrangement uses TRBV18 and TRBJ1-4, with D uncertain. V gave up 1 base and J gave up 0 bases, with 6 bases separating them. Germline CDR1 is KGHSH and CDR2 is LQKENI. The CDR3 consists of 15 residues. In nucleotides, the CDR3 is TGTGCCAGCTCACCACGAGAGACAACTAATGAAAAACTGTTTTTT. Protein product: CASSPRETTNEKLFF.

The CDR3 DNA is TGTGCCTGGAGCGAGTTCTCTGGGGACTATGGCTACACCTTC. Amino acid sequence: CAWSEFSGDYGYTF. The J gene is TRBJ1-2, the V gene TRBV30, with D unresolved. V was shortened by 3 bases and J by 3 bases, with 14 bases between the two germline ends. In germline, CDR1 is GTSNPN, CDR2 SVGIG (reference sequence). The CDR3 has 14 amino acids.

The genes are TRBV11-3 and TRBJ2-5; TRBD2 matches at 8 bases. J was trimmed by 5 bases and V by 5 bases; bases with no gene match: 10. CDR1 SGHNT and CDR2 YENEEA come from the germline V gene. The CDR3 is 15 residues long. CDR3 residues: CASSRREGPRETQYF. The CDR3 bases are TGTGCCAGCAGCCGCCGGGAGGGCCCTCGGGAGACCCAGTACTTC.

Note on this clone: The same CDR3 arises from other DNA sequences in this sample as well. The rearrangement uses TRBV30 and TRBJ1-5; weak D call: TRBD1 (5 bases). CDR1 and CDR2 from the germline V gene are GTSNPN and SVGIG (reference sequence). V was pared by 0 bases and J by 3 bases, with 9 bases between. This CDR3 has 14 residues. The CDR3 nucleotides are TGTGCCTGGAGTGTATCGGGGGACAATCAGCCCCAGCATTTT. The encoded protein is CAWSVSGDNQPQHF. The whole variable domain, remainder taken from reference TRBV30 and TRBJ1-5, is SQTIHQWPATLVQPVGSPLSLECTVEGTSNPNLYWYRQAAGRGLQLLFYSVGIGQISSEVPQNLSASRPQDRQFILSSKKLLLSDSGFYLCAWSVSGDNQPQHFGDGTRLSIL.

The CDR3 sequence is CASSGSGPMNTEAFF. In DNA, the CDR3 is TGTGCCAGCAGTGGATCCGGACCAATGAACACTGAAGCTTTCTTT. J is TRBJ1-1 and V is TRBV6-1; D is unresolved. The CDR3 length is 15 residues. Germline CDR1 MNHNS, CDR2 SASEGT. The V gene lost 4 bases and the J gene lost 0 bases, with 12 bases spanning the gap.

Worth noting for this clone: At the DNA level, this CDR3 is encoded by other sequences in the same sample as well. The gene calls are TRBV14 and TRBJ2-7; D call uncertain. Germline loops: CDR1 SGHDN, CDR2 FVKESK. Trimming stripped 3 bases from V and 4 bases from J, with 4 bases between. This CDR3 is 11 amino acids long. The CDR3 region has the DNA TGTGCCAGCAGCCAGGGTTACGAGCAGTACTTC. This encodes CASSQGYEQYF.